This T cell receptor beta chain derives from a study of blood T cell repertoires in COVID-19. This clone was recorded once. Per the germline V gene, CDR1 is MDHEN and CDR2 is SYDVKM. V was pared by 5 bases and J by 2 bases, with 19 bases between. There are 16 residues in the CDR3. TCRdb's copy holds only in-frame clones and misses some; the assay was immunoSEQ multiplex PCR. The sample yields 100,000 to 150,000 clones, around 63% seen once. The TCR was taken from a woman between 65 and 79 years old with acute or convalescent COVID-19. The chain has TRBV28 and TRBJ2-7, with a tentative D call TRBD2 (6 bases). Specimen: peripheral blood. The CDR3 loop reads CASSPLAGRGPYEQYF. In DNA form, the CDR3 reads TGTGCCAGCAGTCCACTTGCAGGGCGGGGCCCCTACGAGCAGTACTTC.